The 22 T cell receptor beta chains reported below all come from one sample, sequenced in a study of technical replicates of blood from several donors. Method: immunoSEQ multiplex PCR; TCRdb's copy keeps in-frame clones and lacks some. Of 72,000 or so clones in the sample, around 95% are singletons; the top ten hold approximately 0.4%. Sequenced sample: T cells isolated from PBMCs. These receptors came from a human donor in good health.

The chain links TRBV7-6 to TRBJ2-2; no definite D call. Trimming removed 2 bases from V and 0 bases from J, with 4 bases in between. Looked up from germline, CDR1 is SGHVS and CDR2 is FNYEAQ. This CDR3 is built from 14 residues. DNA of the CDR3: TGTGCCAGCAGCTTATATACGAACACCGGGGAGCTGTTTTTT. Its translation is CASSLYTNTGELFF.

The genes are TRBV28 and TRBJ2-1; D is possibly TRBD2 (6 bases). CDR1 is MDHEN, CDR2 SYDVKM, per germline. Trimming removed 7 bases at V and 7 bases at J, with 17 bases between. The CDR3 is 14 amino acids. The CDR3 DNA follows: TGTGCCAGCACCCCTCCCTGGAGGGGTAATGAGCAGTTCTTC. It codes for CASTPPWRGNEQFF.

The gene calls are TRBV6-4 and TRBJ2-4; weak D call: TRBD2 (6 bases). Germline CDR1 is MRHNA and CDR2 is SNTAGT. V lost 8 bases and J 7 bases, leaving 24 bases between the germline ends. This CDR3 has 16 amino acids. The CDR3 is CASPGQRVEPLNIQYF. As DNA, the CDR3 is TGTGCCAGCCCGGGGCAGCGGGTAGAACCCTTGAACATTCAGTACTTC.

V and J are TRBV30 and TRBJ2-1; no firm D call. Trimming left V 1 base short and J 0 bases short, with 10 bases between. The CDR3 covers 15 residues. Germline V gene lookup returns CDR1 GTSNPN and CDR2 SVGIG (reference sequence). The DNA of the CDR3 is TGTGCCTGGAGTGCCGCTTCTAGCTCCTACAATGAGCAGTTCTTC. This translates into CAWSAASSSYNEQFF.

This clone occurred once. The V call is TRBV11-3, the J call TRBJ2-5; TRBD1 aligns across 8 bases. J gave up 5 bases and V 0 bases, and 5 bases lay outside the gene matches. This CDR3 comprises 15 residues. CDR1 is SGHNT, CDR2 YENEEA, per germline. The CDR3 region is CASSLDSGGAETQYF. The DNA for the CDR3 is TGTGCCAGCAGCTTAGATTCAGGGGGCGCGGAGACCCAGTACTTC.

The V call is TRBV18, the J call TRBJ2-7; weak D call: TRBD2 (6 bases). The germline CDR1 and CDR2 sequences are KGHSH and LQKENI. The V and J ends lost 2 bases and 1 base respectively, with 12 bases between them. CDR3 length: 15 residues. The CDR3 spells CASSPLTRGSYEQYF. Here the CDR3 DNA reads TGTGCCAGCTCACCATTGACCCGGGGGTCCTACGAGCAGTACTTC.

V usage is TRBV9 and J usage is TRBJ2-2; 11 bases are shared with TRBD2. CDR1 and CDR2 from the germline V gene are SGDLS and YYNGEE. Losses at the gene ends were 6 bases for V and 6 bases for J; bases not matched to a gene: 7. The CDR3 contains 15 residues. The CDR3 DNA sequence: TGTGCCAGCAACTTAGCGGGAGGGGGAGCCGGGGAGCTGTTTTTT. This translates into CASNLAGGGAGELFF. Using reference TRBV9 and TRBJ2-2 for the parts outside the CDR3, the full variable domain is DSGVTQTPKHLITATGQRVTLRCSPRSGDLSVYWYQQSLDQGLQFLIQYYNGEERAKGNILERFSAQQFPDLHSELNLSSLELGDSALYFCASNLAGGGAGELFFGEGSRLTVL.

The chain couples TRBV2 to TRBJ2-1; a possible D gene is TRBD1 (6 bases). Per the germline V gene, CDR1 is SNHLY and CDR2 is FYNNEI. CDR3 length equals 13 residues. V gave up 7 bases and J gave up 9 bases, with 16 bases separating them. The CDR3 DNA is TGTGCCAGCACCTGGGACAAAACAAGTGAGCAGTTCTTC. It encodes CASTWDKTSEQFF.

The chain couples TRBV27 to TRBJ1-4; D gene unclear. The CDR3 loop spans 14 amino acids. Trimming pared 10 bases from V and 8 bases from J, leaving 20 bases between. CDR1 MNHEY and CDR2 SMNVEV come from the germline V gene (reference sequence). The CDR3 protein is CATASPGRREKLFF. In DNA, the CDR3 is TGTGCCACCGCAAGTCCGGGTAGGAGGGAAAAACTGTTTTTT.

This chain joins TRBV27 and TRBJ2-7; D is perhaps TRBD2 (6 bases). With 3 bases removed from V and 0 bases from J, the gap between germline ends came to 6 bases. The CDR3 totals 13 residues. CDR1 is MNHEY, CDR2 SMNVEV, per germline (reference sequence). The chain's CDR3 is CASSLGGSYEQYF. As DNA, the CDR3 is TGTGCCAGCAGTTTGGGGGGCTCCTACGAGCAGTACTTC.

This clone was detected once. This chain joins TRBV6-1 and TRBJ2-7; possible D gene TRBD1, 5 bases. The V gene lost 0 bases and the J gene lost 3 bases, with 12 bases spanning the gap. The V gene's germline CDR1 is MNHNS and CDR2 SASEGT. This CDR3 spans 15 amino acids. The CDR3 region has the DNA TGTGCCAGCAGTGAAGCGCTCAAGACAGTCTACGAGCAGTACTTC. Translating gives CASSEALKTVYEQYF.

Only one count was recorded for this clone. CDR3: CASSMDRSNTEAFF. As DNA, the CDR3 is TGCGCCAGCAGCATGGACAGATCGAACACTGAAGCTTTCTTT. The chain uses TRBV5-1 and TRBJ1-1; possibly TRBD1 for D (6 bases). The CDR3 is made up of 14 amino acids. Germline lookup yields CDR1 SGHRS and CDR2 YFSETQ. Between the trimmed V and J ends, which lost 4 bases and 1 base, there was a span of 11 bases.

This chain connects TRBV7-3 to TRBJ1-3; D unresolved. Germline CDR1 SGHTA, CDR2 FQGTGA. V dropped 8 bases and J dropped 1 base, with 12 bases sitting between them. This CDR3 has 14 residues. CDR3 in amino acids: CASRKRPSGNTIYF. In DNA, the CDR3 is TGTGCCAGCCGTAAGAGGCCATCTGGAAACACCATATATTTT.

The sample holds one count of this clone. The rearrangement uses TRBV10-3 and TRBJ2-2, with 10 bases matching TRBD2. V trimming: 0 bases; J trimming: 8 bases; junction bases outside the gene matches: 6. Looked up from germline, CDR1 is ENHRY and CDR2 is SYGVKD. CDR3 length: 16 amino acids. The CDR3 nucleotides read TGTGCCATCAGTGAGTCGCTAGCGGGAGTAATTGGGGAGCTGTTTTTT. This codes for CAISESLAGVIGELFF.

This clone was seen more than once but under ten times. At the DNA level, this CDR3 is encoded by other sequences in the same sample as well. The V call is TRBV20-1, the J call TRBJ1-1; D uncertain. V lost 5 bases and J lost 1, with 5 bases in between. Germline V gene lookup returns CDR1 DFQATT and CDR2 SNEGSKA (reference sequence). The CDR3 sequence is 11 residues long. The CDR3 spells CSAPGNTEAFF. The CDR3 region has the DNA TGCAGTGCTCCGGGGAACACTGAAGCTTTCTTT.

The rearrangement joins TRBV4-2 to TRBJ2-7; 8 nucleotides agree with TRBD2. V shed 0 bases, J shed 0 bases, and the junction held 13 bases outside the gene matches. The CDR3 length is 19 residues. In germline, CDR1 is LGHNA, CDR2 YNFKEQ. The CDR3 bases are TGTGCCAGCAGCCAAGATTTCGGTAGCGGGACTTCACACTCCTACGAGCAGTACTTC. It codes for CASSQDFGSGTSHSYEQYF.

This rearrangement joins TRBV5-6 to TRBJ2-3, with a tentative D call TRBD2 (5 bases). Germline CDR1 is SGHDT and CDR2 is YYEEEE. The ends were cut back, 6 bases at V and 2 bases at J, with 25 bases in the middle. The CDR3 runs 18 residues. The CDR3 protein is CASIERGVAYIHTDTQYF. The CDR3, as DNA: TGTGCCAGCATCGAACGTGGAGTAGCGTACATTCACACAGATACGCAGTATTTT.

The V gene is TRBV6-6, the J gene TRBJ2-7; TRBD2 is a possible D gene (6 bases). From germline, CDR1 is MNHNY and CDR2 SVGAGI (reference sequence). Trimming cost V 6 bases and J 1 base, with 10 bases left between them. CDR3 size: 13 residues. The CDR3 DNA reads TGTGCCAGCAGATCTGGGACTTCCTACGAGCAGTACTTC. Protein: CASRSGTSYEQYF.

The rearrangement links TRBV5-4 to TRBJ2-1; 10 nucleotides agree with TRBD2. CDR3 length: 15 amino acids. The ends lost 4 bases at V and 3 bases at J; junction bases unmatched: 4. Germline V lookup: CDR1 SGHNT, CDR2 YYREEE (reference sequence). CDR3 nucleotide sequence: TGTGCCAGCAGCGAAGCGGGAGGGATCTACAATGAGCAGTTCTTC. Translation gives CASSEAGGIYNEQFF.

This rearrangement joins TRBV4-1 to TRBJ1-4; D possibly corresponds to TRBD1 (5 bases). The CDR3 has 16 amino acids. The germline gives CDR1 MGHRA, CDR2 YSYEKL. V lost 2 bases to trimming and J lost 4 bases, with 14 bases between them. CDR3 sequence reads: CASSQPTRGYNEKLFF. In DNA, the CDR3 is TGCGCCAGCAGCCAACCCACAAGGGGTTATAATGAAAAACTGTTTTTT.

The CDR3 DNA reads TGTGCCAGCAAACCCGGGACTCCTAGCTCCTACGAGCAGTACTTC. Protein product: CASKPGTPSSYEQYF. The chain is built from TRBV27 and TRBJ2-7; D may be TRBD2 (6 bases). Trimming stripped 7 bases from V and 0 bases from J, with 16 bases between. CDR3 length equals 15 residues. The germline CDR1 and CDR2 sequences are MNHEY and SMNVEV (reference sequence).

V gene TRBV2 combines with J gene TRBJ2-7; TRBD1 matches 11 bases. The CDR3 is 15 amino acids. In germline, CDR1 is SNHLY, CDR2 FYNNEI. V trimming: 6 bases; J trimming: 0 bases; junction bases outside the gene matches: 4. The CDR3 here is CASRPGQGASYEQYF. DNA for the CDR3: TGTGCCAGCAGGCCAGGACAGGGGGCCTCCTACGAGCAGTACTTC.